The 20 T cell receptor beta chains listed next were all sequenced from one sample in a study of blood T cells in healthy people across ages. A sample-barcoded 5' primer and a J-beta primer mix were used in a second PCR of about 6 to 11 cycles. TCRdb used MiXCR to reprocess the 5' RACE reads, holding one entry per CDR3 protein. The repertoire has 850,000 to 1,100,000 distinct CDR3 sequences, 35% to 40% of them found once; the top ten carry over 10%. Sequenced material: blood. These receptors all stem from a man aged 18 to 30 in good health.

This clonotype came up a few times. The rearrangement uses TRBV20-1 and TRBJ1-1; D not certain. CDR1 and CDR2 (germline): DFQATT, SNEGSKA (reference sequence). V gave up 0 bases and J gave up 2 bases, with 16 bases separating them. The CDR3 has 16 residues. CDR3: CSARDPFLPKNTEAFF. The CDR3 region has the DNA TGCAGTGCTAGAGATCCGTTCCTTCCCAAAAACACTGAAGCTTTCTTT.

V and J are TRBV20-1 and TRBJ2-1; tentatively, D is TRBD2 (7 bases). The CDR3 totals 17 residues. Germline loops: CDR1 DFQATT, CDR2 SNEGSKA (reference sequence). Trimming pared 0 bases from V and 4 bases from J, leaving 19 bases between. The CDR3 here is CSARDARGRGTYNEQFF. In nucleotides, the CDR3 is TGCAGTGCTAGAGATGCCCGGGGGCGGGGGACTTACAATGAGCAGTTCTTC.

This rearrangement joins TRBV5-1 to TRBJ1-1; D not resolved. Germline V gene data show CDR1 as SGHRS and CDR2 as YFSETQ. This CDR3 contains 13 residues. The germline V and J ends were trimmed by 7 bases and 0 bases, with 10 bases remaining between them. CDR3 in DNA: TGCGCCAGCCAGCAGCGGGTGAACACTGAAGCTTTCTTT. Translated: CASQQRVNTEAFF.

V and J are TRBV29-1 and TRBJ2-5; D remains unclear. The V end was cut by 1 base, the J end by 3 bases, with 6 bases between. The CDR3 is made up of 12 amino acids. Germline V lookup: CDR1 SQVTM, CDR2 ANQGSEA. CDR3 in DNA: TGCAGCGTTGAAGCCCGGGAAGAGACCCAGTACTTC. It specifies CSVEAREETQYF.

The chain employs TRBV27 and TRBJ2-3; 10 positions agree with TRBD2. The CDR3 extends over 18 amino acids. The germline V gene has CDR1 MNHEY and CDR2 SMNVEV (reference sequence). Germline trimming cut 5 bases from V and 2 bases from J; bases unmatched to any gene: 13. The CDR3 DNA follows: TGTGCCAGCAGTCCTCACCAAATAGCGGGGGGACCCACAGATACGCAGTATTTT. It specifies CASSPHQIAGGPTDTQYF.

The chain is built from TRBV20-1 and TRBJ2-1, with D perhaps given as TRBD1 or TRBD2 (6 bases each). Trimming pared 5 bases from V and 8 bases from J, leaving 10 bases between. In germline, CDR1 is DFQATT, CDR2 SNEGSKA (reference sequence). The CDR3 totals 11 residues. The CDR3 DNA is TGCAGTGCTGAGGGGGGTTATGAGCAGTTCTTC. Its protein product is CSAEGGYEQFF.

This rearrangement joins TRBV12-3 or TRBV12-4 to TRBJ2-7, with D uncertain. The V gene lost 0 bases and the J gene lost 2 bases, with 8 bases spanning the gap. This CDR3 spans 14 amino acids. The CDR3 loop is CASSLAAEAYEQYF. DNA of the CDR3: TGTGCCAGCAGTTTAGCGGCAGAGGCCTACGAGCAGTACTTC.

This clonotype was counted a few times. The chain couples TRBV25-1 to TRBJ1-1, with D unclear. This CDR3 has 15 amino acids. The germline V gene encodes CDR1 MGHDK and CDR2 SYGVNS. Trimming left V 4 bases short and J 1 base short, with 13 bases between. The CDR3 coding sequence is TGTGCCAGCAGTGCCTCGGAGGAACCGAACACTGAAGCTTTCTTT. It encodes CASSASEEPNTEAFF.

The J gene is TRBJ2-7, the V gene TRBV29-1, with D perhaps matching TRBD2 (5 bases). Looked up from germline, CDR1 is SQVTM and CDR2 is ANQGSEA. V lost 2 bases and J lost 3, with 14 bases in between. This CDR3 has 14 residues. CDR3 sequence: CSVEIPGRDYEQYF. Here the CDR3 DNA reads TGCAGCGTTGAAATCCCCGGACGGGACTACGAGCAGTACTTC.

CDR3 sequence reads: CASRDASWGAFF. The CDR3 nucleotides read TGTGCCAGCAGGGACGCCTCATGGGGGGCTTTCTTT. The rearrangement links TRBV6-1 to TRBJ1-1, with D possibly TRBD1 on 5 matching bases. The germline V gene has CDR1 MNHNS and CDR2 SASEGT. The CDR3 runs to 12 residues. V lost 6 bases and J lost 11, with 16 bases in between.

This clonotype showed up just a few times. V and J are TRBV3-1 and TRBJ2-1; 7 bases line up with TRBD1. The CDR3 consists of 16 residues. Germline-derived CDR1 and CDR2 are LGHDT and YNNKEL (reference sequence). V trimming: 2 bases; J trimming: 5 bases; junction bases outside the gene matches: 9. CDR3: CASSQSRDSLHNEQFF. The CDR3 nucleotides read TGTGCCAGCAGCCAATCTAGGGACAGCCTACACAATGAGCAGTTCTTC.

The gene calls are TRBV4-2 and TRBJ1-2; D ambiguous. The germline V gene has CDR1 LGHNA and CDR2 YNFKEQ. V gave up 0 bases and J gave up 5 bases, with 7 bases separating them. CDR3 length: 13 residues. The CDR3 nucleotides are TGTGCCAGCAGCCAAGATGCAGTTTATGGCTACACCTTC. It encodes CASSQDAVYGYTF.

This clonotype has a count of ten or more. The chain recombines TRBV12-3 or TRBV12-4 with TRBJ2-3; 8 bases fit TRBD1. V dropped 5 bases and J dropped 4; count of bases not matched to a gene: 8. CDR3 length: 15 amino acids. The CDR3 DNA reads as TGTGCCAGCAGTCCTGTCGGACAGGGTTCAGATACGCAGTATTTT. This sequence encodes CASSPVGQGSDTQYF.

This clonotype was counted between two and nine times. This chain uses TRBV12-5 with TRBJ2-3, with 11 bases aligning to TRBD2. J gave up 2 bases and V 5 bases, and 6 bases lay outside the gene matches. This CDR3 is 16 amino acids long. CDR1 and CDR2 from the germline V gene are LGHNT and FRNRAP. This CDR3 reads CASGPGLAEYTDTQYF. Written as DNA, the CDR3 is TGTGCTAGTGGTCCGGGACTAGCGGAGTACACAGATACGCAGTATTTT.

This chain joins TRBV2 and TRBJ2-5; 8 bases match TRBD1. The length of the CDR3 is 13 residues. V trimming: 7 bases; J trimming: 6 bases; junction bases outside the gene matches: 7. CDR1 and CDR2 (germline): SNHLY, FYNNEI. Here the CDR3 DNA reads TGTGCCAGCATCCAGGGGGCGCGGCAGACCCAGTACTTC. Translation gives CASIQGARQTQYF.

This chain links TRBV2 with TRBJ1-1; D ambiguous. Trimming removed 2 bases from V and 0 bases from J, with 7 bases in between. Looked up from germline, CDR1 is SNHLY and CDR2 is FYNNEI. The CDR3 loop spans 14 amino acids. CDR3 sequence: CASSEYQLNTEAFF. The CDR3 bases are TGTGCCAGCAGTGAATATCAGCTGAACACTGAAGCTTTCTTT.

This clonotype was detected a few times. The chain has TRBV6-5 and TRBJ2-7; no reliable D call. Germline V CDR1 and CDR2: MNHEY, SVGAGI. The CDR3 totals 13 residues. The V end lost 2 bases, the J end lost 7 bases, and 12 bases lay between the germline ends. This CDR3 reads CASSYGTANEQYF. The CDR3 coding sequence is TGTGCCAGCAGTTACGGCACCGCAAATGAGCAGTACTTC.

In this sample, this clonotype turned up a few times. The J gene is TRBJ2-1, the V gene TRBV27; perhaps TRBD2 as D (5 bases). Germline assignment: CDR1 MNHEY and CDR2 SMNVEV (reference sequence). V shed 0 bases and J shed 9 bases, with 9 bases lying between them. CDR3 length: 13 residues. The CDR3 protein is CASSLSLAGEQFF. The CDR3 DNA reads as TGTGCCAGCAGTTTATCCCTGGCGGGTGAGCAGTTCTTC.

The J gene is TRBJ1-4, the V gene TRBV10-3; D unclear. CDR1 is ENHRY, CDR2 SYGVKD, per germline. The CDR3 loop spans 13 amino acids. The ends were cut back, 4 bases at V and 4 bases at J, with 7 bases in the middle. CDR3 in amino acids: CAISARINEKLFF. As DNA, the CDR3 is TGTGCCATCAGTGCTCGGATTAATGAAAAACTGTTTTTT.

This clonotype showed up just a few times. The chain employs TRBV6-6 and TRBJ2-3, with 12 positions matching TRBD2. The CDR3 covers 16 residues. The germline gives CDR1 MNHNY, CDR2 SVGAGI (reference sequence). J was trimmed by 5 bases and V by 2 bases; bases with no gene match: 5. CDR3 sequence (DNA): TGTGCCAGCAGTTACGCTAGCGGGGGGGCGGGAGATACGCAGTATTTT. This translates into CASSYASGGAGDTQYF.